This T cell receptor beta chain is drawn from a study of blood T cell repertoires in COVID-19. Background on the study: In each case, the material was cDNA or gDNA derived from T cells, B-cell-depleted T cells, or PBMCs.

Of note for this clone: This sample also contains other DNA sequences that code for the same CDR3.

Participant ages covered roughly 18 to 89 years across some 25 US areas. Membership in each cohort depended on participant-reported clinical history. Cohort 3 recovery required two negative PCRs, clearance, or symptom resolution. Per germline, CDR1 SGHRS and CDR2 YFSETQ. The CDR3 is 13 amino acids. V was cut by 2 bases and J by 4 bases, with 9 bases left in between. Clones were sequenced by immunoSEQ multiplex PCR, and TCRdb holds only the in-frame ones, with some missing. Among approximately 350,000 clones listed, roughly 87% were seen once. V and J are TRBV5-1 and TRBJ1-1; the D gene is possibly TRBD1 (5 bases). What was sequenced was PBMCs or T cells enriched from blood (not recorded which). The receptor was derived from a woman in her thirties who had recovered from COVID-19. The CDR3 nucleotides read TGCGCCAGCAGCTTAGGCGGGGGCACTGAAGCTTTCTTT. As protein: CASSLGGGTEAFF.